A single sample gave rise to the 27 T cell receptor beta chains below, sequenced in a study of shared clonotypes between healthy human individuals. CD45RO-negative CD8 cells positively selected for CCR7 made up the naive population, which excluded terminally differentiated effector memory CD45RA+ cells. Assay used: immunoSEQ multiplex PCR; TCRdb lists only in-frame clones, some missing. This table has roughly 2.1 million clones, about 92% appearing once. The source material was naive CD8+ T cells from PBMCs. The receptors here all came from a man younger than 35 in good health. Some clones in this sample may be carry-over from other donors' samples.

The rearrangement uses TRBV6-5 and TRBJ2-7, with D perhaps TRBD1 (6 bases). Trimming took 2 bases from V and 5 from J, leaving 13 bases between them. Per the germline V gene, CDR1 is MNHEY and CDR2 is SVGAGI. The CDR3 has 14 residues. CDR3 sequence: CASSYGTPWDEQYF. As DNA, the CDR3 is TGTGCCAGCAGTTACGGGACACCTTGGGACGAGCAGTACTTC.

The CDR3 coding sequence is TGTGCCAGTAGTATAGCATGGGGGCCGAACACTGAAGCTTTCTTT. Its protein product is CASSIAWGPNTEAFF. This chain joins TRBV19 and TRBJ1-1, with D perhaps TRBD1 (6 bases). The CDR3 contains 15 residues. CDR1 and CDR2 from the germline V gene are LNHDA and SQIVND (reference sequence). V lost 1 base and J lost 1, with 10 bases in between.

Only a few counts were recorded for this clone. V usage is TRBV5-4 and J usage is TRBJ1-1, with D possibly matching TRBD1 (5 bases). CDR3 length: 14 amino acids. V shed 7 bases and J shed 0 bases, with 13 bases lying between them. Germline CDR1 SGHNT, CDR2 YYREEE (reference sequence). The CDR3 loop is CASLLGGVNTEAFF. The CDR3, as DNA: TGTGCCAGCCTCCTCGGGGGAGTGAACACTGAAGCTTTCTTT.

The chain links TRBV29-1 to TRBJ2-7; TRBD1 agrees at 8 bases. CDR1 SQVTM and CDR2 ANQGSEA come from the germline V gene. Trimming cost V 7 bases and J 3 bases; bases outside gene matches: 8. CDR3 length: 13 residues. The CDR3 loop reads CSALTDRGYEQYF. The CDR3 DNA reads as TGCAGCGCCCTTACCGACAGGGGCTACGAGCAGTACTTC.

The chain couples TRBV30 to TRBJ1-1, with 7 bases matching TRBD1. The germline CDR1 and CDR2 sequences are GTSNPN and SVGIG (reference sequence). V dropped 4 bases and J dropped 2; count of bases not matched to a gene: 7. The CDR3 is 14 residues long. The CDR3 spells CAWITGVLNTEAFF. The CDR3, as DNA: TGTGCCTGGATTACAGGGGTCCTTAACACTGAAGCTTTCTTT.

This chain joins TRBV6-1 and TRBJ1-3; no reliable D call. The V end was cut by 0 bases, the J end by 0 bases, with 9 bases between. This CDR3 is 16 amino acids long. Germline-derived CDR1 and CDR2 are MNHNS and SASEGT. CDR3 DNA: TGTGCCAGCAGTGAAGCTTGGGCACACTCTGGAAACACCATATATTTT. Protein: CASSEAWAHSGNTIYF.

The chain joins TRBV13 to TRBJ2-5; 8 positions agree with TRBD1. The V and J ends lost 1 base and 5 bases, in that order; junction bases with no gene match: 6. The CDR3 loop spans 15 amino acids. Germline V lookup: CDR1 PRHDT, CDR2 FYEKMQ (reference sequence). The CDR3 DNA is TGTGCCAGCAGCTTAGCCAGGGGGCAGGGGGAGACCCAGTACTTC. Translating it yields CASSLARGQGETQYF.

The genes are TRBV4-2 and TRBJ1-2, with a possible D match to TRBD1 (5 bases). CDR1 is LGHNA and CDR2 is YNFKEQ in the germline V gene. This CDR3 spans 18 amino acids. Trimming pared 7 bases from V and 8 bases from J, leaving 32 bases between. CDR3 sequence: CASKSRGDLREGVKGYTF. CDR3 bases: TGTGCCAGCAAGTCTCGCGGGGATCTACGTGAAGGGGTGAAAGGCTACACCTTC.

The chain combines TRBV7-9 with TRBJ1-2; a possible D gene is TRBD1 (6 bases). The germline V gene has CDR1 SEHNR and CDR2 FQNEAQ (reference sequence). Trimming took 10 bases from V and 8 from J, leaving 20 bases between them. CDR3 size: 13 residues. The CDR3 DNA reads as TGTGCCATTGACTTGATGGGGGCCGGGGGCTACACCTTC. It encodes CAIDLMGAGGYTF.

The chain recombines TRBV28 with TRBJ2-3, with 11 bases lining up with TRBD2. Germline values: CDR1 MDHEN, CDR2 SYDVKM. With 3 bases clipped from V and 5 bases from J, the junction kept 7 bases outside the gene matches. The CDR3 runs 16 residues. CDR3 in DNA: TGTGCCAGCAGTTTTGGTAGCGGGAGGGCCAGAGATACGCAGTATTTT. Translated: CASSFGSGRARDTQYF.

The rearrangement links TRBV30 to TRBJ2-1; TRBD1 matches at 7 bases. This CDR3 has 15 residues. V dropped 0 bases and J dropped 4; count of bases not matched to a gene: 6. Germline V gives CDR1 GTSNPN, CDR2 SVGIG (reference sequence). CDR3 DNA sequence: TGTGCCTGGAGTGTAGACAGGGTTAGGTACAATGAGCAGTTCTTC. Encoded protein: CAWSVDRVRYNEQFF.

The chain combines TRBV28 with TRBJ2-1, with 10 bases that match TRBD2. V shed 6 bases, J shed 4 bases, and the junction held 6 bases outside the gene matches. This CDR3 contains 15 residues. Germline CDR1 MDHEN, CDR2 SYDVKM. The CDR3 loop reads CASRQGLARYNEQFF. In DNA form, the CDR3 reads TGTGCCAGCAGGCAGGGACTAGCGAGATACAATGAGCAGTTCTTC. Combining the CDR3 with reference TRBV28 and TRBJ2-1 gives the whole variable domain DVKVTQSSRYLVKRTGEKVFLECVQDMDHENMFWYRQDPGLGLRLIYFSYDVKMKEKGDIPEGYSVSREKKERFSLILESASTNQTSMYLCASRQGLARYNEQFFGPGTRLTVL.

The V and J genes are TRBV7-9 and TRBJ2-7; unclear D gene. CDR3 size: 12 residues. V lost 5 bases and J lost 5, with 10 bases in between. In germline, CDR1 is SEHNR, CDR2 FQNEAQ (reference sequence). The CDR3 sequence: CASSPRFDEQYF. In DNA form, the CDR3 reads TGTGCCAGCAGCCCACGATTTGACGAGCAGTACTTC.

V and J are TRBV2 and TRBJ1-1; D is possibly TRBD1 (5 bases). The CDR3 is 14 amino acids. In germline, CDR1 is SNHLY, CDR2 FYNNEI. Deletions cut 6 bases from V and 2 bases from J, with 13 bases between. CDR3: CASRDPGTNTEAFF. For the CDR3, the DNA is TGTGCCAGCAGAGATCCCGGGACTAACACTGAAGCTTTCTTT. The variable domain in full, with the rest retrieved from reference TRBV2 and TRBJ1-1, is EPEVTQTPSHQVTQMGQEVILRCVPISNHLYFYWYRQILGQKVEFLVSFYNNEISEKSEIFDDQFSVERPDGSNFTLKIRSTKLEDSAMYFCASRDPGTNTEAFFGQGTRLTVV.

In the case of this clone: At the DNA level, this CDR3 is encoded by other sequences in the same sample as well. The V call is TRBV5-1, the J call TRBJ1-1; TRBD1 might be the D (5 bases). Germline-derived CDR1 and CDR2 are SGHRS and YFSETQ. Trimming took off 4 bases at V and 4 bases at J, with 11 bases between the two ends. The CDR3 extends over 13 amino acids. The CDR3 region is CASSLGRVTEAFF. CDR3 nucleotides: TGCGCCAGCAGCCTGGGACGAGTCACTGAAGCTTTCTTT.

The chain recombines TRBV7-9 with TRBJ1-1; D is unresolved. The V gene's germline CDR1 is SEHNR and CDR2 FQNEAQ (reference sequence). The V gene lost 10 bases and the J gene lost 3 bases, with 9 bases spanning the gap. The CDR3 is made up of 11 amino acids. The CDR3 protein is CATLKDTEAFF. CDR3 sequence (DNA): TGTGCCACCCTCAAGGACACTGAAGCTTTCTTT. Complete variable domain (other parts from reference TRBV7-9 and TRBJ1-1): DTGVSQNPRHKITKRGQNVTFRCDPISEHNRLYWYRQTLGQGPEFLTYFQNEAQLEKSRLLSDRFSAERPKGSFSTLEIQRTEQGDSAMYLCATLKDTEAFFGQGTRLTVV.

The chain employs TRBV7-9 and TRBJ2-7; D not resolved. V was pared by 1 base and J by 7 bases, with 17 bases between. This CDR3 contains 15 residues. Germline assignment: CDR1 SEHNR and CDR2 FQNEAQ (reference sequence). The CDR3 DNA reads TGTGCCAGCAGCTTAGGAGCATACCCCAAGGGAGAGCAGTACTTC. Protein sequence: CASSLGAYPKGEQYF. The variable domain in full, completed from reference TRBV7-9 and TRBJ2-7, reads DTGVSQNPRHKITKRGQNVTFRCDPISEHNRLYWYRQTLGQGPEFLTYFQNEAQLEKSRLLSDRFSAERPKGSFSTLEIQRTEQGDSAMYLCASSLGAYPKGEQYFGPGTRLTVT.

This clone was seen only a few times. The chain combines TRBV5-4 with TRBJ1-1; D is uncertain. V was trimmed by 4 bases and J by 0 bases, leaving 13 bases between them. This CDR3 region has 15 residues. CDR1 is SGHNT and CDR2 is YYREEE in the germline V gene (reference sequence). The CDR3 loop is CASSRDILMNTEAFF. CDR3 in DNA: TGTGCCAGCAGCCGAGACATACTCATGAACACTGAAGCTTTCTTT.

CDR3 loop: CASSTTSTNEQFF. The CDR3 bases are TGTGCCAGCTCAACCACTAGCACCAATGAGCAGTTCTTC. The chain joins TRBV18 to TRBJ2-1; maybe TRBD2 (6 bases). V was trimmed by 5 bases and J by 6 bases, leaving 11 bases between them. Per germline, CDR1 KGHSH and CDR2 LQKENI. The CDR3 consists of 13 residues.

CDR3 DNA sequence: TGTGCCAGCAGTGTTAGCGGGAACCCCAGGTACGAGCAGTACTTC. Its protein product is CASSVSGNPRYEQYF. This sequence joins TRBV9 and TRBJ2-7; the match to TRBD2 covers 8 bases. The V segment lost 5 bases and the J segment 4 bases; nucleotides outside the gene matches: 11. CDR1 and CDR2 (germline): SGDLS, YYNGEE. The length of the CDR3 is 15 residues.

CDR3 DNA: TGTGCCAGCAGCCCGACTAGCGGATACAATGAGCAGTTCTTC. Its translation: CASSPTSGYNEQFF. The chain uses TRBV6-5 and TRBJ2-1, with TRBD2 matching over 9 bases. V lost 6 bases, J lost 4 bases, and 4 bases stayed unmatched. Germline V CDR1 and CDR2: MNHEY, SVGAGI. The CDR3 extends over 14 amino acids.

This clone appeared a single time. J is TRBJ1-5 and V is TRBV28; 7 bases are shared with TRBD1. The CDR3 contains 16 residues. V was pared by 5 bases and J by 6 bases, with 13 bases of the junction left unmatched. The V gene's germline CDR1 is MDHEN and CDR2 SYDVKM. The CDR3 DNA reads TGTGCCAGCAGTCCGTTTGACAGGGTTCTAAGTCAGCCCCAGCATTTT. It encodes CASSPFDRVLSQPQHF.

CDR3 coding DNA: TGCGCCAGCAGCCAATACGCACCGGGACGAACAGATACGCAGTATTTT. Protein: CASSQYAPGRTDTQYF. This sequence joins TRBV4-1 and TRBJ2-3; D is perhaps TRBD1 or TRBD2 (5 bases each). The CDR3 covers 16 residues. Between the trimmed V and J ends, which lost 2 bases and 3 bases, there was a span of 15 bases. Germline CDR1 reads MGHRA; CDR2 reads YSYEKL.

Ten or more counts support this clone. The same CDR3 can be traced to other DNA sequences in this sample. V and J are TRBV19 and TRBJ1-5; TRBD1 might be the D (5 bases). This CDR3 comprises 14 residues. CDR1 LNHDA and CDR2 SQIVND come from the germline V gene (reference sequence). Between the trimmed V and J ends, which lost 3 bases and 1 base, there was a span of 7 bases. The DNA of the CDR3 is TGTGCCAGTAGTATCCGGGACAGCAATCAGCCCCAGCATTTT. It yields the protein CASSIRDSNQPQHF.

The J gene is TRBJ2-1, the V gene TRBV4-3, with 11 bases that match TRBD2. This CDR3 region has 15 residues. CDR1 LGHNA and CDR2 YSLEER come from the germline V gene. The J segment lost 4 bases and the V segment lost 4 bases, leaving 3 bases of the junction unmatched. CDR3 amino acids: CASSLTSGVYNEQFF. The CDR3 DNA reads as TGCGCCAGCAGCCTGACTAGCGGGGTATACAATGAGCAGTTCTTC.

The CDR3 reads CSVDLGRVYGYTF. The CDR3 DNA sequence: TGCAGCGTTGACCTGGGACGAGTCTATGGCTACACCTTC. The chain carries TRBV29-1 and TRBJ1-2, with D perhaps matching TRBD1 (5 bases). Looked up from germline, CDR1 is SQVTM and CDR2 is ANQGSEA. With 3 bases removed from V and 4 bases from J, the gap between germline ends came to 12 bases. The CDR3 spans 13 residues.

The CDR3 sequence is CASSLRLSGTYEQYF. DNA of the CDR3: TGTGCCAGCAGTTTACGTCTTAGCGGTACCTACGAGCAGTACTTC. The J gene is TRBJ2-7, the V gene TRBV28; maybe TRBD2 (6 bases). Trimming removed 2 bases from V and 2 bases from J, with 13 bases in between. Germline-derived CDR1 and CDR2 are MDHEN and SYDVKM. The CDR3 contains 15 residues.